Listed below are T cell receptor beta chains from one sample, sequenced in a study of patients and donors after allogeneic stem cell transplantation. In TCRdb, the RT-PCR reads were re-called with MiXCR into one record per CDR3 protein. In the table there are some 880,000 distinct CDR3 sequences, roughly 18% of which are singletons. Sequencing input: blood, either unsorted or a sorted T cell fraction (not recorded which). Receptors originate from a human donor who was either an allogeneic HSCT recipient or a stem cell or donor lymphocyte infusion donor (not recorded which). It is not recorded whose cells these are; they may come from a transplant donor. The CDR3 runs from the conserved cysteine through the conserved F or W. The order of the fields is J gene, D gene, clone size, V gene, CDR3 protein, CDR3 DNA. The D gene is left open where the match is weak. Clone size is shown for a subset of rows, as once, few, many or a class of expanded clone.

J gene: TRBJ2-2
D gene: NA
clone size: few
V gene: TRBV5-1
CDR3 protein: CASSLVTETGELFF
CDR3 DNA: TGCGCCAGCAGCTTGGTTACCGAAACCGGGGAGCTGTTTTTT

J gene: TRBJ1-2
D gene: NA
clone size: many
V gene: TRBV9
CDR3 protein: CASSVADSKGGGYTF
CDR3 DNA: TGTGCCAGCAGCGTAGCGGATTCCAAAGGGGGAGGCTACACCTTC

J gene: TRBJ2-3
D gene: NA
clone size: once
V gene: TRBV7-2
CDR3 protein: CASSLLGRGAWTDTQYF
CDR3 DNA: TGTGCCAGCAGCCTCCTAGGCAGGGGGGCCTGGACAGATACGCAGTATTTT

J gene: TRBJ2-7
D gene: NA
clone size: few
V gene: TRBV9
CDR3 protein: CASSVDSATGYEQYF
CDR3 DNA: TGTGCCAGCAGCGTAGACTCCGCAACGGGGTACGAGCAGTACTTC

J gene: TRBJ2-7
D gene: NA
clone size: few
V gene: TRBV7-9
CDR3 protein: CASSLKSGTASYEQYF
CDR3 DNA: TGTGCCAGCAGCTTAAAGTCCGGGACCGCCAGCTACGAGCAGTACTTC

J gene: TRBJ1-3
D gene: TRBD1
clone size: NA
V gene: TRBV12-3/TRBV12-4
CDR3 protein: CAGRGRLGGNTIYF
CDR3 DNA: TGTGCCGGCAGGGGGCGCCTGGGTGGAAACACCATATATTTT

J gene: TRBJ2-1
D gene: NA
clone size: NA
V gene: TRBV3-1
CDR3 protein: CASSFPGSWDEQFF
CDR3 DNA: TGTGCCAGCAGCTTCCCCGGGAGTTGGGATGAGCAGTTCTTC

J gene: TRBJ1-2
D gene: NA
clone size: NA
V gene: TRBV5-6
CDR3 protein: CASSPGEGYYGYTF
CDR3 DNA: TGTGCCAGCAGCCCGGGAGAGGGGTACTATGGCTACACCTTC

J gene: TRBJ2-3
D gene: TRBD2
clone size: few
V gene: TRBV20-1
CDR3 protein: CSARDAQRGGWSTDTQYF
CDR3 DNA: TGCAGTGCTAGAGATGCCCAGCGGGGGGGTTGGAGCACAGATACGCAGTATTTT

J gene: TRBJ2-7
D gene: NA
clone size: NA
V gene: TRBV6-1
CDR3 protein: CASSEWGGTSYEQYF
CDR3 DNA: TGTGCCAGCAGTGAATGGGGTGGCACCTCCTACGAGCAGTACTTC

J gene: TRBJ1-1
D gene: NA
clone size: NA
V gene: TRBV9
CDR3 protein: CASSVRGTTEAFF
CDR3 DNA: TGTGCCAGCAGCGTAAGGGGAACCACTGAAGCTTTCTTT

J gene: TRBJ2-2
D gene: TRBD1
clone size: few
V gene: TRBV5-1
CDR3 protein: CASSTRPLDRAFGELFF
CDR3 DNA: TGCGCCAGCAGTACACGTCCCCTAGACAGGGCATTCGGGGAGCTGTTTTTT

J gene: TRBJ2-5
D gene: NA
clone size: NA
V gene: TRBV30
CDR3 protein: CAWSQRGWYQETQYF
CDR3 DNA: TGTGCCTGGAGTCAGAGGGGATGGTACCAAGAGACCCAGTACTTC

J gene: TRBJ2-7
D gene: NA
clone size: few
V gene: TRBV12-3/TRBV12-4
CDR3 protein: CASTEGEASYEQYF
CDR3 DNA: TGTGCCAGCACTGAGGGAGAAGCTTCCTACGAGCAGTACTTC

J gene: TRBJ1-3
D gene: NA
clone size: once
V gene: TRBV5-1
CDR3 protein: CASSLAGARETYIF
CDR3 DNA: TGCGCCAGCAGCTTGGCCGGGGCCAGGGAAACATATATTTTT

J gene: TRBJ1-1
D gene: TRBD1
clone size: NA
V gene: TRBV6-1
CDR3 protein: CASSGQGPTEAFF
CDR3 DNA: TGTGCCAGCAGTGGACAGGGGCCCACTGAAGCTTTCTTT

J gene: TRBJ2-6
D gene: NA
clone size: once
V gene: TRBV4-1
CDR3 protein: CASSQQFSAGQISSGANVLTF
CDR3 DNA: TGCGCCAGCAGCCAACAATTCAGCGCAGGGCAGATATCCTCTGGGGCCAACGTCCTGACTTTC

J gene: TRBJ2-1
D gene: NA
clone size: few
V gene: TRBV6-2/TRBV6-3
CDR3 protein: CASRPPDRNEQFF
CDR3 DNA: TGTGCCAGCAGGCCCCCCGACAGAAACGAGCAGTTCTTC

J gene: TRBJ2-2
D gene: TRBD2
clone size: NA
V gene: TRBV7-2
CDR3 protein: CASSPGAGREDTGELFF
CDR3 DNA: TGTGCCAGCAGCCCCGGAGCGGGGCGGGAGGACACCGGGGAGCTGTTTTTT

J gene: TRBJ2-7
D gene: NA
clone size: NA
V gene: TRBV20-1
CDR3 protein: CSARQGEATPRNEQYF
CDR3 DNA: TGCAGTGCTAGACAGGGTGAAGCAACCCCCAGGAACGAGCAGTACTTC

J gene: TRBJ2-1
D gene: NA
clone size: NA
V gene: TRBV5-1
CDR3 protein: CASSLGIGEQFF
CDR3 DNA: TGCGCCAGCAGCTTGGGTATTGGTGAGCAGTTCTTC

J gene: TRBJ2-7
D gene: TRBD1
clone size: NA
V gene: TRBV6-5
CDR3 protein: CASSTRDREGEQYF
CDR3 DNA: TGTGCCAGCAGTACTCGGGACAGGGAAGGCGAGCAGTACTTC

J gene: TRBJ1-1
D gene: NA
clone size: few
V gene: TRBV6-2/TRBV6-3
CDR3 protein: CASSQDSRGAFF
CDR3 DNA: TGTGCCAGCAGTCAGGACAGCCGCGGAGCTTTCTTT

J gene: TRBJ1-5
D gene: NA
clone size: few
V gene: TRBV2
CDR3 protein: CASSGGAGGNQPQHF
CDR3 DNA: TGTGCCAGCAGTGGGGGGGCTGGAGGCAATCAGCCCCAGCATTTT

J gene: TRBJ2-1
D gene: NA
clone size: few
V gene: TRBV12-1
CDR3 protein: CASSFLQRLAGERDEQFF
CDR3 DNA: TGTGCCAGCAGCTTCTTACAACGACTAGCGGGGGAGAGGGATGAGCAGTTCTTC

J gene: TRBJ2-2
D gene: TRBD2
clone size: NA
V gene: TRBV12-3/TRBV12-4
CDR3 protein: CASSFSGGWGNTGELFF
CDR3 DNA: TGTGCCAGCAGTTTCTCGGGAGGGTGGGGGAACACCGGGGAGCTGTTTTTT

J gene: TRBJ2-5
D gene: TRBD1
clone size: few
V gene: TRBV15
CDR3 protein: CATSRAGQGASIETQYF
CDR3 DNA: TGTGCCACCAGCAGAGCAGGGCAGGGGGCCTCTATAGAGACCCAGTACTTC

J gene: TRBJ2-1
D gene: TRBD2
clone size: few
V gene: TRBV27
CDR3 protein: CASSSAAGVGRNEQFF
CDR3 DNA: TGTGCCAGCAGTTCCGCAGCGGGGGTGGGAAGAAATGAGCAGTTCTTC

J gene: TRBJ1-1
D gene: NA
clone size: NA
V gene: TRBV5-1
CDR3 protein: CASSLDGGSRGAFF
CDR3 DNA: TGCGCCAGCAGCTTGGATGGGGGAAGCCGGGGCGCTTTCTTT

J gene: TRBJ2-1
D gene: NA
clone size: few
V gene: TRBV7-9
CDR3 protein: CASSLLKRLGEQFF
CDR3 DNA: TGTGCCAGCAGCTTACTTAAACGGTTGGGTGAGCAGTTCTTC

J gene: TRBJ2-7
D gene: NA
clone size: few
V gene: TRBV5-1
CDR3 protein: CASSEGDSYEQYF
CDR3 DNA: TGCGCCAGCAGCGAGGGGGACTCCTACGAGCAGTACTTC

J gene: TRBJ2-7
D gene: NA
clone size: NA
V gene: TRBV20-1
CDR3 protein: CSACLPGRYEQYF
CDR3 DNA: TGCAGTGCTTGCCTTCCTGGACGGTACGAGCAGTACTTC

J gene: TRBJ1-1
D gene: NA
clone size: NA
V gene: TRBV5-6
CDR3 protein: CASSLSGNGAFF
CDR3 DNA: TGTGCCAGCAGCTTGTCAGGGAACGGAGCTTTCTTT

J gene: TRBJ1-5
D gene: NA
clone size: NA
V gene: TRBV4-3
CDR3 protein: CASSQAGDNNQPQHF
CDR3 DNA: TGCGCCAGCAGCCAGGCTGGGGACAACAATCAGCCCCAGCATTTT

J gene: TRBJ1-5
D gene: NA
clone size: NA
V gene: TRBV18
CDR3 protein: CASSLGASGGNQPQHF
CDR3 DNA: TGTGCCAGCTCACTGGGGGCCTCGGGGGGCAATCAGCCCCAGCATTTT

J gene: TRBJ1-1
D gene: NA
clone size: few
V gene: TRBV11-2
CDR3 protein: CASSPRLDTEAFF
CDR3 DNA: TGTGCCAGCAGCCCCCGGCTGGACACTGAAGCTTTCTTT

J gene: TRBJ1-2
D gene: TRBD1
clone size: NA
V gene: TRBV28
CDR3 protein: CASSTSGQGAGDGYTF
CDR3 DNA: TGTGCCAGCAGTACCTCGGGACAGGGGGCAGGTGATGGCTACACCTTC

J gene: TRBJ2-4
D gene: NA
clone size: NA
V gene: TRBV21-1
CDR3 protein: CASSNRGFGIQYF
CDR3 DNA: TGTGCCAGCAGCAACAGGGGGTTCGGCATTCAGTACTTC

J gene: TRBJ2-5
D gene: TRBD2
clone size: few
V gene: TRBV3-1
CDR3 protein: CASSRRTSGSSETQYF
CDR3 DNA: TGTGCCAGCAGCCGGAGAACTAGCGGGAGCAGTGAGACCCAGTACTTC

J gene: TRBJ2-3
D gene: TRBD2
clone size: few
V gene: TRBV4-3
CDR3 protein: CASSQSVGLAGGTDTQYF
CDR3 DNA: TGCGCCAGCAGCCAATCCGTGGGACTAGCGGGGGGGACAGATACGCAGTATTTT

J gene: TRBJ2-7
D gene: NA
clone size: NA
V gene: TRBV6-2/TRBV6-3
CDR3 protein: CASSSSRIEQYF
CDR3 DNA: TGTGCCAGCAGTTCTTCCCGTATCGAGCAGTACTTC

J gene: TRBJ2-5
D gene: NA
clone size: few
V gene: TRBV9
CDR3 protein: CASSVAGEPKETQYF
CDR3 DNA: TGTGCCAGCAGCGTAGCCGGGGAGCCTAAAGAGACCCAGTACTTC

J gene: TRBJ2-3
D gene: NA
clone size: NA
V gene: TRBV2
CDR3 protein: CASRGDHTDTQYF
CDR3 DNA: TGTGCCAGCAGAGGGGATCACACAGATACGCAGTATTTT

J gene: TRBJ2-1
D gene: TRBD2
clone size: NA
V gene: TRBV12-3/TRBV12-4
CDR3 protein: CASSYLTSGGASEQFF
CDR3 DNA: TGTGCCAGCAGCTACCTTACTAGCGGGGGGGCCAGTGAGCAGTTCTTC

J gene: TRBJ2-4
D gene: NA
clone size: NA
V gene: TRBV5-1
CDR3 protein: CASSLPGEAKNIQYF
CDR3 DNA: TGCGCCAGCAGCTTGCCCGGGGAAGCCAAAAACATTCAGTACTTC

J gene: TRBJ1-1
D gene: TRBD1
clone size: NA
V gene: TRBV7-9
CDR3 protein: CASSLLPGGGTEAFF
CDR3 DNA: TGTGCCAGCAGCTTACTACCAGGGGGTGGCACTGAAGCTTTCTTT

J gene: TRBJ2-3
D gene: TRBD2
clone size: few
V gene: TRBV20-1
CDR3 protein: CSAQLTSGRTDTQYF
CDR3 DNA: TGCAGTGCCCAATTGACTAGCGGACGCACAGATACGCAGTATTTT

J gene: TRBJ2-1
D gene: TRBD2
clone size: many
V gene: TRBV12-3/TRBV12-4
CDR3 protein: CASSLLAGATEQFF
CDR3 DNA: TGTGCCAGCAGTTTACTAGCGGGAGCCACTGAGCAGTTCTTC